The 3 T cell receptor beta chains in this list originate from one sample, sequenced in a study of response to subunit inactivated influenza vaccine. TCRdb reprocessed the RT-PCR reads with MiXCR, giving one entry per CDR3 protein. The table includes about 540,000 distinct CDR3 sequences, 12% to 15% detected once. The sample in question was PBMCs from blood, obtained about 11 days after vaccination. Receptors originate from a man aged 50-59 years who received an inactivated influenza vaccine.

The V call is TRBV6-1, the J call TRBJ2-6, with a possible D match to TRBD1 (6 bases). Germline V gives CDR1 MNHNS, CDR2 SASEGT. V lost 2 bases and J 2 bases, leaving 7 bases between the germline ends. There are 15 residues in the CDR3. DNA of the CDR3: TGTGCCAGCAGTGAACAGGGGCCTGGGGCCAACGTCCTGACTTTC. Its translation: CASSEQGPGANVLTF.

V is TRBV20-1 and J is TRBJ2-1, with D maybe TRBD2 (5 bases). CDR1 DFQATT and CDR2 SNEGSKA come from the germline V gene (reference sequence). V lost 6 bases to trimming and J lost 0 bases, with 15 bases between them. There are 15 residues in the CDR3. Here the CDR3 reads CSAHHQAGSYNEQFF. CDR3 nucleotides: TGCAGTGCCCACCACCAGGCGGGCTCCTACAATGAGCAGTTCTTC.

The chain employs TRBV5-4 and TRBJ1-2; D is unresolved. The CDR3 has 16 amino acids. CDR1 is SGHNT and CDR2 is YYREEE in the germline V gene (reference sequence). V lost 0 bases and J 2 bases, leaving 14 bases between the germline ends. CDR3 loop: CASSLAVMEANYGYTF. The CDR3, as DNA: TGTGCCAGCAGCTTGGCCGTAATGGAGGCCAACTATGGCTACACCTTC.